The source of this TCR beta chain is a study of T-cell reconstitution after alpha-beta-depleted transplantation in children. Unique molecular identifiers were used to barcode this TCRbeta library. A single record per CDR3 protein comes from TCRdb applying MiXCR to the PCR reads. The data hold almost 600,000 distinct CDR3 sequences, with approximately 30% observed a single time. This CDR3 comprises 18 residues. After removal of 3 bases from V and 2 bases from J, the junction contained 13 bases not matched to a gene. This clonotype has a handful of counts. The sequenced sample was PBMCs, obtained before TCRalphabeta/CD19-depleted stem cell transplant. The V gene is TRBV12-3 or TRBV12-4, the J gene TRBJ2-3; 8 bases fit TRBD2. This clonotype was obtained from a boy under two years old with Wiskott-Aldrich syndrome, due to receive a stem cell transplant. Here the CDR3 reads CASSFGAGGITVTDTQYF. As DNA, the CDR3 is TGTGCCAGCAGTTTTGGCGCGGGAGGCATAACGGTCACAGATACGCAGTATTTT.